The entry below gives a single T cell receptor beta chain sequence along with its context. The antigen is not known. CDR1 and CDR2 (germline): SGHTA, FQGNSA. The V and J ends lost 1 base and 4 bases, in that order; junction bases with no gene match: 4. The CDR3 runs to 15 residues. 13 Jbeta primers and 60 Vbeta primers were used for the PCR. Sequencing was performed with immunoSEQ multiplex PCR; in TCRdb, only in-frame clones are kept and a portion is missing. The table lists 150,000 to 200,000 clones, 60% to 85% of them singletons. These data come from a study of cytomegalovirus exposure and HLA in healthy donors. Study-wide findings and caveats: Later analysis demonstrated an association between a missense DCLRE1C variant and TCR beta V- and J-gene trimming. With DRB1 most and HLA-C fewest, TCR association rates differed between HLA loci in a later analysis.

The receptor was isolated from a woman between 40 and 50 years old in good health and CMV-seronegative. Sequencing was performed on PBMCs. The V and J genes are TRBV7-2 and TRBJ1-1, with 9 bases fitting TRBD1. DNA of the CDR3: TGTGCCAGCAGCTTAGGGGGGACAGGGACCACTGAAGCTTTCTTT. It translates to CASSLGGTGTTEAFF.